Listed here is a single TCR beta chain. Its cognate antigen has yet to be identified. No qualities accompany the bases; no much larger clone lies one base away. The data are from a study of blood T cell repertoires in COVID-19 (dated by TCRdb to 2020 to 2021). Study-level background: Samples from collaborators originated in the United States, Italy and Spain and spanned both the acute and convalescent phases of COVID-19. The prospective study material was composed of cDNA or gDNA derived from T cells, B-cell-depleted T cells, or PBMCs. Deeply sampled blood TCRbeta repertoires from subjects exposed to, actively infected with, or recovered from COVID-19 were included in the dataset. The repertoires were made available in a free public database intended to serve as a resource for research on the immune response to SARS-CoV-2. Samples came from the ongoing ImmuneRACE study (first 160 participants) plus 1,254 subjects from 6 global collaborators. The sample metadata nearly always contained a de-identified subject ID, COVID-19 status, age in years and sex. Where HLA class I and class II types were available, the types were taken from metadata supplied by the sample provider, not from assay-based typing.

What the study reported, not specific to this receptor: The amount of clinical and demographic metadata varied by source and participant and was provided uncurated.

One collaborating source in Seattle enrolled patients while the patients were actively infected and followed the patients over time throughout the course of disease. Collaborating institutions collected whole blood in K2EDTA tubes following their own protocols. For TCRbeta analysis, collaborators shipped samples in one of three forms: frozen whole blood, isolated PBMCs, or DNA extracted from either of those sample types. TCRbeta CDR3 regions were amplified from genomic DNA by means of the immunoSEQ Assay, a bias-controlled multiplex PCR. As for the authors' bioinformatics: Within the assay, amplification of reference gene primers was used to estimate how many nucleated cells each sample contained. Sequence reads were collapsed and filtered to measure the absolute abundance of every unique TCRbeta CDR3 rearrangement. For each sample, productive Simpson clonality was calculated as the square root of Simpson's diversity index over productive rearrangements. TCRdb mirrors the immuneACCESS table, restricted to in-frame sequences. Some clones are absent from its copies; in checked studies, under half trace to an unresolved V gene, and the reason for the others is unknown. V and J calls and clone size follow that table, whereas D and trimming were derived from the DNA. The sample table records 250,000 to 400,000 clones; 88% of these occur just once. The ten most abundant clones make up approximately 1.6% of the sample.

V and J are trimmed by 0 bases and 8 bases, and the gene matches miss 12 bases of the junction. From the cysteine through the phenylalanine, the CDR3 covers 16 amino acids. Only the CDR3 DNA stays, 48 bases, in frame from base 1. The germline V gene specifies SGHRS as CDR1 and YFSETQ as CDR2. The chain is assembled from TRBV5-1 and TRBJ1-2; 8 bases in the middle match TRBD1. Sequencing used peripheral blood. The TCR was taken from a woman in her thirties with COVID-19, enrolled during active disease. Read as DNA, the sequence is TGCGCCAGCAGCTTGGGGACAGGGCCCGGCAACGGGGGCTACACCTTC. Translated, it reads CASSLGTGPGNGGYTF.